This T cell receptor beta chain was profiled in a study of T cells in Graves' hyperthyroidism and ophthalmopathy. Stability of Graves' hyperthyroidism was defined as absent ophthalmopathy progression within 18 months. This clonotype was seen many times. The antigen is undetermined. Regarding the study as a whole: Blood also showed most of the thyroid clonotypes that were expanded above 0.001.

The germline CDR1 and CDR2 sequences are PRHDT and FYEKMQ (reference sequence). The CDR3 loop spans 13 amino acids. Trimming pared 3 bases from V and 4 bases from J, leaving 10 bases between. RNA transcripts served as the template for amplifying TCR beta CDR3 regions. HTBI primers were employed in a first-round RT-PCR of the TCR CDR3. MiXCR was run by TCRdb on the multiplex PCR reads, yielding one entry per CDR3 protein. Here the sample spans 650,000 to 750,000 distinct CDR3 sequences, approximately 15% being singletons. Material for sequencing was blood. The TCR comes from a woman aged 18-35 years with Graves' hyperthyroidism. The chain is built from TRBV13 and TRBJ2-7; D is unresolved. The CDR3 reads CASSFGRLYEQYF. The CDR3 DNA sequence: TGTGCCAGCAGCTTCGGACGGCTGTACGAGCAGTACTTC.